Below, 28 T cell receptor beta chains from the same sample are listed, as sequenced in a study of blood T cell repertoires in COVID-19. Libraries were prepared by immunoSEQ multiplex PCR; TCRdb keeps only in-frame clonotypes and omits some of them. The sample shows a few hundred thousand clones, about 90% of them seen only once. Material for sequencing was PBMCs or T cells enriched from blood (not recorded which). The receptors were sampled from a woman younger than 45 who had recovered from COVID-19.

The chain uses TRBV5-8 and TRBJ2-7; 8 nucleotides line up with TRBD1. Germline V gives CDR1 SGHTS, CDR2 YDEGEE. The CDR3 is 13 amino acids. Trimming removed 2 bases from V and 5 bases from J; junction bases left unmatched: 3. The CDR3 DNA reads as TGTGCCAGCAGCTTTGGACAGGGTGACGAGCAGTACTTC. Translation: CASSFGQGDEQYF.

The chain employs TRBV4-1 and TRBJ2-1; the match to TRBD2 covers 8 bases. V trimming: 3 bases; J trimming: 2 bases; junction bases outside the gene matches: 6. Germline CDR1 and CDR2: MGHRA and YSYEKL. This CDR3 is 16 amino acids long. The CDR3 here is CASSHPGTRTYNEQFF. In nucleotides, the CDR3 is TGCGCCAGCAGCCATCCCGGGACTAGGACCTACAATGAGCAGTTCTTC.

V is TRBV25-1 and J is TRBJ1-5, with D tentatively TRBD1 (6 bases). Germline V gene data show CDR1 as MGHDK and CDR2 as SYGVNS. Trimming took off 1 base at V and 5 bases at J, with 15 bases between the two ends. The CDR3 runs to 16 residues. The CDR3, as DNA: TGTGCCAGCAGTGAATCGGTGGACAGAGTACATCAGCCCCAGCATTTT. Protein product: CASSESVDRVHQPQHF.

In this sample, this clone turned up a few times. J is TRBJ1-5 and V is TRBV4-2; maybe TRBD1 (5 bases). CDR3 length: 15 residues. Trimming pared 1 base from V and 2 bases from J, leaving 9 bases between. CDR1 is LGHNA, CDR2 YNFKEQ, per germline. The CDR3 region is CASSQGREGNQPQHF. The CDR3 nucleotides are TGTGCCAGCAGCCAAGGCAGGGAAGGCAATCAGCCCCAGCATTTT.

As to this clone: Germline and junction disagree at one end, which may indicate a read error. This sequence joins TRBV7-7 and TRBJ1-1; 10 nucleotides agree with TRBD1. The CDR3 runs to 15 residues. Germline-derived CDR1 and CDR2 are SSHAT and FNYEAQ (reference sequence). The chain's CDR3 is CASSTRDRGNTEAFF. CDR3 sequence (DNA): TGTGCTAGCAGCACCCGGGACAGGGGGAACACTGAAGCTTTCTTT.

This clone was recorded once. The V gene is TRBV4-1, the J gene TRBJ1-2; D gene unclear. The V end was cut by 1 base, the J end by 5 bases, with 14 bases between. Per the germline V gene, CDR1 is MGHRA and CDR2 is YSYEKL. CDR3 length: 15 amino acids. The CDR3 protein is CASSQGTRSVYGYTF. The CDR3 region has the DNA TGCGCCAGCAGCCAAGGAACCCGGTCGGTTTATGGCTACACCTTC.

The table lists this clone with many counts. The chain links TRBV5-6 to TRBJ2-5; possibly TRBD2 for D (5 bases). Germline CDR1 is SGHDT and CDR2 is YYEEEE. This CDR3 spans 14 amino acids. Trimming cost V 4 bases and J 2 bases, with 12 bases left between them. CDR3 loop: CASSGTGNQETQYF. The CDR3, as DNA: TGTGCCAGCAGCGGAACGGGAAATCAAGAGACCCAGTACTTC.

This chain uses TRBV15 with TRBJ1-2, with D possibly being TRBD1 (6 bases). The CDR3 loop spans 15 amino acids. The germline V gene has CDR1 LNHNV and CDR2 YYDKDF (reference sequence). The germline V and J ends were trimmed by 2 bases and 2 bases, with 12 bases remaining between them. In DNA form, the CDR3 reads TGTGCCACCAGCAGAAAACGACAGGCCAACTATGGCTACACCTTC. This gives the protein CATSRKRQANYGYTF.

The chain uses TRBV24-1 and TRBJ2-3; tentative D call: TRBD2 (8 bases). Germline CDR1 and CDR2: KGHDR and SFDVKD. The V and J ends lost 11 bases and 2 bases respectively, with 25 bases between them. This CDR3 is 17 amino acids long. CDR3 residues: CARHSGKEGAYTDTQYF. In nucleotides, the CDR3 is TGTGCCAGACATAGCGGGAAAGAGGGGGCCTACACAGATACGCAGTATTTT.

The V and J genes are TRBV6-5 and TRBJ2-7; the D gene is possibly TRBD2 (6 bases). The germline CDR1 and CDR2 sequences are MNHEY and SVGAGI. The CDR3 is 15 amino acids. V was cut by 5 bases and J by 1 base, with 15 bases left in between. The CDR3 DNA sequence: TGTGCCAGCAGTACGAACGGGGGACTTTCCTACGAGCAGTACTTC. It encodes CASSTNGGLSYEQYF.

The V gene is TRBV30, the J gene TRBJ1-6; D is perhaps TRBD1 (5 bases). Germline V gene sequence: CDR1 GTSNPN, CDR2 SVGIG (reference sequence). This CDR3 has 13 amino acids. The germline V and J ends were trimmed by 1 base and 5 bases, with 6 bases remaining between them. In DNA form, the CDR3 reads TGTGCCTGGAGTGGCAGGGATAATTCACCCCTCCACTTT. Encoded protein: CAWSGRDNSPLHF.

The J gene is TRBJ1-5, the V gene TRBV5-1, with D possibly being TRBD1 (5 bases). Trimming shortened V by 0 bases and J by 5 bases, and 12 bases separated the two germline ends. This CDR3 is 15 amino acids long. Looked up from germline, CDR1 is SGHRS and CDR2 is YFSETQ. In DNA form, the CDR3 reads TGCGCCAGCAGCTTGGACCCAGGGAGGGATCAGCCCCAGCATTTT. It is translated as CASSLDPGRDQPQHF. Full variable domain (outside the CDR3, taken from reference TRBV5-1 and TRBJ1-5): KAGVTQTPRYLIKTRGQQVTLSCSPISGHRSVSWYQQTPGQGLQFLFEYFSETQRNKGNFPGRFSGRQFSNSRSEMNVSTLELGDSALYLCASSLDPGRDQPQHFGDGTRLSIL.

The CDR3 DNA reads as TGTGCCAGCAACCTCGGGGGGAACACTGAAGCTTTCTTT. This sequence encodes CASNLGGNTEAFF. V is TRBV12-3 or TRBV12-4 and J is TRBJ1-1, with D possibly being TRBD1 (5 bases). V lost 7 bases and J 1 base, leaving 10 bases between the germline ends. The CDR3 consists of 13 residues.

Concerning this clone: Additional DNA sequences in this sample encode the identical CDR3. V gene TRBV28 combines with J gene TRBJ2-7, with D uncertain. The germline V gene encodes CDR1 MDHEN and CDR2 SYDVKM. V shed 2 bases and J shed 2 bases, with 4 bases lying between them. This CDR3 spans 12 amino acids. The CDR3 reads CASSLPAYEQYF. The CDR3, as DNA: TGTGCCAGCAGTTTACCAGCCTACGAGCAGTACTTC.

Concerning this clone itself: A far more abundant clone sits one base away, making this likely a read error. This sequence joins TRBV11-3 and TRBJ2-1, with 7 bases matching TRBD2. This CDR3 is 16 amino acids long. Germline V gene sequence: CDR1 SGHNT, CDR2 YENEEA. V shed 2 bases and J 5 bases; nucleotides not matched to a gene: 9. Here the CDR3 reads CASSLTSGDLDNEQFF. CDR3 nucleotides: TGTGCCAGCAGCTTAACCAGCGGGGACCTAGACAATGAGCAGTTCTTC.

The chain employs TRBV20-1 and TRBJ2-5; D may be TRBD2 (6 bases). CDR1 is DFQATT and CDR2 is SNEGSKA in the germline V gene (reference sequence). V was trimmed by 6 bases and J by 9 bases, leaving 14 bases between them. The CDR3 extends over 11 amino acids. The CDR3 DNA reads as TGCAGTGCGAGACGGGGGTCGGCCCAGTACTTC. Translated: CSARRGSAQYF.

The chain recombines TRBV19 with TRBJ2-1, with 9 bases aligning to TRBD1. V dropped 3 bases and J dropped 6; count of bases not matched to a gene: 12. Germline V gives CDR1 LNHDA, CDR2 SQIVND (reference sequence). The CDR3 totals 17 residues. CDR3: CASSMTPAGTGRNEQFF. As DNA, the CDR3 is TGTGCCAGTAGTATGACCCCTGCCGGGACAGGGCGCAATGAGCAGTTCTTC.

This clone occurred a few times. Here the CDR3 DNA reads TGTGCCAGCAGTTACTCCAGCGTAGGCCAGCCCCAGCATTTT. Translated, it gives CASSYSSVGQPQHF. V is TRBV6-5 and J is TRBJ1-5; D remains ambiguous. The CDR3 totals 14 residues. CDR1 and CDR2 from the germline V gene are MNHEY and SVGAGI. The ends were cut back, 0 bases at V and 7 bases at J, with 10 bases in the middle.

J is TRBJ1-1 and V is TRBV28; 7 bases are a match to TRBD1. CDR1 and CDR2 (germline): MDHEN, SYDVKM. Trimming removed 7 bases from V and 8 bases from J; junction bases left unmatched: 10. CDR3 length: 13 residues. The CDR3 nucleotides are TGTGCCAGCACCTTAAAGAAGACAGGGGAAGCTTTCTTT. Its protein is CASTLKKTGEAFF.

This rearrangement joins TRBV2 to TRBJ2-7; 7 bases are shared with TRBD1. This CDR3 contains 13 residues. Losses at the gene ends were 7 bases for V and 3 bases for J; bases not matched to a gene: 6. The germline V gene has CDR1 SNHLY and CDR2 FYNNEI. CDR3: CASKGTGDYEQYF. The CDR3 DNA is TGTGCCAGCAAAGGCACAGGGGACTACGAGCAGTACTTC.

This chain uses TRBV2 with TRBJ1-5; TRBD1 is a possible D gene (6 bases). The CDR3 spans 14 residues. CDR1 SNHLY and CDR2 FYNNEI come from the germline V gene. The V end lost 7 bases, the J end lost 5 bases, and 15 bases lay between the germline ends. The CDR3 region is CASTEIDRYQPQHF. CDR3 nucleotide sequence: TGTGCCAGCACCGAAATCGACAGGTATCAGCCCCAGCATTTT.

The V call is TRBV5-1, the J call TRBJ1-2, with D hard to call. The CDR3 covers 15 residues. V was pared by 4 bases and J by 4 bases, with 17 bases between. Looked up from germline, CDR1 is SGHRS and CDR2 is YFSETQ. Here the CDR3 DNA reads TGCGCCAGCAGCGCCAGCGTTGCGTCGACCTATGGCTACACCTTC. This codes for CASSASVASTYGYTF.

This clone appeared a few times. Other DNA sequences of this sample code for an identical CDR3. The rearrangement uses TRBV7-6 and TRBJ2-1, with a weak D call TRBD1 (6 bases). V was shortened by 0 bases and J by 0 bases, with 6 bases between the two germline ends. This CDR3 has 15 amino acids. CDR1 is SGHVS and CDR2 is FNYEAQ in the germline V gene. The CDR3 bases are TGTGCCAGCAGCTTAGCGGGGGCCTCCTACAATGAGCAGTTCTTC. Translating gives CASSLAGASYNEQFF.

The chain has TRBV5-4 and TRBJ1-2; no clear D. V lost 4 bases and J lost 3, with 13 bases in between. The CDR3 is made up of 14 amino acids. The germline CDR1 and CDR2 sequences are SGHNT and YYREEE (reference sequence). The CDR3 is CASSKTGRDYGYTF. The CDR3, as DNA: TGTGCCAGCAGCAAGACGGGTCGGGACTATGGCTACACCTTC.

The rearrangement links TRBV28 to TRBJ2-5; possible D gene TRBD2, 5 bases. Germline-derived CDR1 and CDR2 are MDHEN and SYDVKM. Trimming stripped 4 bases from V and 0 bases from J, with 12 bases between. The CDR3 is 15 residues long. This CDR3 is CASSSPSGYQETQYF. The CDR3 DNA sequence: TGTGCCAGCAGTTCCCCTTCGGGATACCAAGAGACCCAGTACTTC.

The CDR3 DNA sequence: TGTGCCAGCAGCGTACGAGGGACAGGGGGTGACAATGAGCAGTTCTTC. It encodes CASSVRGTGGDNEQFF. The chain employs TRBV9 and TRBJ2-1, with 11 bases identical to TRBD1. This CDR3 contains 16 residues. V was clipped by 1 base and J by 5 bases; unmatched bases: 5. Germline CDR1 SGDLS, CDR2 YYNGEE. The full variable domain, rest sourced from reference TRBV9 and TRBJ2-1, is DSGVTQTPKHLITATGQRVTLRCSPRSGDLSVYWYQQSLDQGLQFLIQYYNGEERAKGNILERFSAQQFPDLHSELNLSSLELGDSALYFCASSVRGTGGDNEQFFGPGTRLTVL.

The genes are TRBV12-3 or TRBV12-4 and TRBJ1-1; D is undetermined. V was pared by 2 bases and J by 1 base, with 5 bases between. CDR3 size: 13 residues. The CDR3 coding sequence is TGTGCCAGCAGTTTATCTAGGAACACTGAAGCTTTCTTT. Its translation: CASSLSRNTEAFF.

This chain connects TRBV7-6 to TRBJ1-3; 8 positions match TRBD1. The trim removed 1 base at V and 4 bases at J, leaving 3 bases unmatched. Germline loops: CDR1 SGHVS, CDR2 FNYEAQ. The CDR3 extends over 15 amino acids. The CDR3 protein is CASSLDRDRGNTIYF. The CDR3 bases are TGTGCCAGCAGCTTAGACCGGGACAGGGGAAACACCATATATTTT.